One T cell receptor (beta chain) is described in this entry. Profiled with immunoSEQ multiplex PCR; TCRdb holds only in-frame clones, not every one. The table has some 290,000 clones, about 82% seen once. The data were taken from a study of Ad26.COV2.S vaccination and SARS-CoV-2 variants. The CDR3 spans 15 residues. Trimming cost V 0 bases and J 6 bases; bases outside gene matches: 4. Germline CDR1 reads SGHRS; CDR2 reads YFSETQ. The treatment was: some 20 received Ad26.COV2.S at low or high dose, single or two shots; several received placebo; per-sample allocation not given. It was on day 63 after the first vaccine or placebo injection that samples were taken.

Sequencing was performed on peripheral blood, taken in a trial of Ad26.COV2.S vaccine versus placebo. The gene calls are TRBV5-1 and TRBJ1-2; TRBD1 matches at 11 bases. This TCR was recovered from a person aged 18 to 65 who received the Ad26.COV2.S COVID-19 vaccine or a placebo. This CDR3 is CASSLEWDRGDGYTF. CDR3 nucleotides: TGCGCCAGCAGCTTGGAATGGGACAGGGGGGATGGCTACACCTTC. Filled out from reference TRBV5-1 and TRBJ1-2, the complete variable domain reads KAGVTQTPRYLIKTRGQQVTLSCSPISGHRSVSWYQQTPGQGLQFLFEYFSETQRNKGNFPGRFSGRQFSNSRSEMNVSTLELGDSALYLCASSLEWDRGDGYTFGSGTRLTVV.